The entry that follows covers one T cell receptor (beta chain) sequence. These data originate in a study of OX40 agonist ivuxolimab in advanced cancers. The V end was cut by 3 bases, the J end by 4 bases, with 12 bases between. Germline values: CDR1 SGHRS, CDR2 YFSETQ. The CDR3 is made up of 14 amino acids. The table came from immunoSEQ multiplex PCR; TCRdb's copy has only in-frame clones and leaves some out. The table shows about 38,000 clones, with about 90% occurring only once. The TCR comes from an adult with an advanced solid tumor such as melanoma, head and neck, liver or kidney cancer. This chain uses TRBV5-1 with TRBJ2-3, with D possibly being TRBD2 (6 bases). This sample comprised CD4+ or CD8+ T cells sorted from blood, obtained in a trial of the OX40 agonist ivuxolimab. The CDR3 bases are TGCGCCAGCAGCTGGGGACTCTTGTCAGATACGCAGTATTTT. It is translated as CASSWGLLSDTQYF.